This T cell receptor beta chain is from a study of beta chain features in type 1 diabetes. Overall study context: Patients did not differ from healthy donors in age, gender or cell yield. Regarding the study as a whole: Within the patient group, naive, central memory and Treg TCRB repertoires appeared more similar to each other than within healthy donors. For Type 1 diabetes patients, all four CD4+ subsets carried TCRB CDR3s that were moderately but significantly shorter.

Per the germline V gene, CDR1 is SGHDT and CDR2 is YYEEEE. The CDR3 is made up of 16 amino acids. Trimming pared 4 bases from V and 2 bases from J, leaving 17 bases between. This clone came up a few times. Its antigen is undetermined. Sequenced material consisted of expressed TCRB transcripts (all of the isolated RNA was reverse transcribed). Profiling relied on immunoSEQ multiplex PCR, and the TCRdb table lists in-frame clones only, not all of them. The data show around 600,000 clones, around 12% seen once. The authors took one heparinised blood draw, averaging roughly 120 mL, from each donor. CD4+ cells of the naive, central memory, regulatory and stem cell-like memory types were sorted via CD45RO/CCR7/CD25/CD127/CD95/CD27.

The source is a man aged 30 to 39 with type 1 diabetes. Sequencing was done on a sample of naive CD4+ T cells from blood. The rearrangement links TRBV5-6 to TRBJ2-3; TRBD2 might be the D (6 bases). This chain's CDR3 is CASSLQWRGFTDTQYF. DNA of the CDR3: TGTGCCAGCAGCCTGCAATGGCGGGGCTTCACAGATACGCAGTATTTT. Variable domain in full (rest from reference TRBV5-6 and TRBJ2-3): DAGVTQSPTHLIKTRGQQVTLRCSPKSGHDTVSWYQQALGQGPQFIFQYYEEEERQRGNFPDRFSGHQFPNYSSELNVNALLLGDSALYLCASSLQWRGFTDTQYFGPGTRLTVL.